Sequencing of this T cell receptor beta chain was carried out in a study of post-analysis software for immune sequencing data. About the research overall: The study covered relapsing-remitting, secondary progressive and progressive-relapsing courses of multiple sclerosis.

Carried by the TCR beta cDNA libraries were unique molecular identifiers. Yield was approximately 500,000 cDNA molecules from approximately 0.91 to 9.4 million T cells. TCRdb re-analysed the PCR reads in MiXCR, keeping a single row per CDR3 protein. The repertoire consists of a few hundred thousand distinct CDR3 sequences, with approximately 37% occurring once and the leading ten covering 6% to 9%. The study, taken as a whole, reports: Compared with controls, patients showed significantly lower normalized Chao1 diversity. Controls showed lower frequencies than patients for roughly 5 TRBV segments, and TRBV5-6, TRBV5-1 and TRBV20-1 were among these. Strong co-clustering by F measure linked samples that shared a preparation batch.

Germline V CDR1 and CDR2: SQVTM, ANQGSEA. V lost 1 base, J lost 0 bases, and 13 bases stayed unmatched. The CDR3 is 19 residues long. This clonotype was recorded a few times. Its antigen is currently unknown. The sample taken for sequencing was blood. The genes are TRBV29-1 and TRBJ2-1, with 9 positions matching TRBD1. The sequence derives from a girl aged 2-10 years with multiple sclerosis. Here the CDR3 reads CSVEGGEQGALASYNEQFF. Here the CDR3 DNA reads TGCAGCGTTGAAGGGGGAGAACAGGGGGCTTTGGCCTCCTACAATGAGCAGTTCTTC.